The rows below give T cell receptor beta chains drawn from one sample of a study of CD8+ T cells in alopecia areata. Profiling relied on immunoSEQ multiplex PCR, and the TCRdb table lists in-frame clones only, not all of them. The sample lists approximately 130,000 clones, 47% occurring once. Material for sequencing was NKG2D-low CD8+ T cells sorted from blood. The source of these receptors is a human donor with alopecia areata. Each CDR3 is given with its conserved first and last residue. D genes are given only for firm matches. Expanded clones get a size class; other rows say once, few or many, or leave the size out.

TGTGCCAGCAGCGACCGACAGGGCTCTGTTGAGACCCAGTACTTC,CASSDRQGSVETQYF,15,TRBV7-9,-,TRBD1,TRBJ2-5
TGTGCCGCAACACCCCTCGGGGGCGCTCGGGATACGCAGTATTTT,CAATPLGGARDTQYF,15,TRBV28,-,-,TRBJ2-3
TGTGCCAGCACCTACGAGCCAGACGGGGAGCTGTTTTTT,CASTYEPDGELFF,13,TRBV14,few,-,TRBJ2-2
TGTGCCAGCACTGAGGGGATTAATGAAAAACTGTTTTTT,CASTEGINEKLFF,13,TRBV13,-,-,TRBJ1-4
TGCAGCGTTGAAGGGATAGCGGGAGCAGCCGGGGAGCTGTTTTTT,CSVEGIAGAAGELFF,15,TRBV29-1,-,TRBD2,TRBJ2-2
TGTGCCAGCAGCTTAGGTGGCGGGGCCACCTACGAGCAGTACTTC,CASSLGGGATYEQYF,15,TRBV11-2,few,-,TRBJ2-7
TGCAGCGTTGACGTGGGACAGGGGAACTATGGCTACACCTTC,CSVDVGQGNYGYTF,14,TRBV29-1,few,TRBD1,TRBJ1-2
TGCAGCGCCTTGGGCGGGAGGTCCTCCTACGAGCAGTACTTC,CSALGGRSSYEQYF,14,TRBV29-1,once,TRBD2,TRBJ2-7
TGCAGCGTTGAGGGACTAGCGGGAGTAGGGGAGCAGTACTTC,CSVEGLAGVGEQYF,14,TRBV29-1,few,TRBD2,TRBJ2-7
TGCGCCAGCAGCCAAGGGGAGACAGGAACCTATGGCTACACCTTC,CASSQGETGTYGYTF,15,TRBV4-1,-,-,TRBJ1-2
TGCAGCGCCGAAGCGGTTTGGGTCACCAGGGAGACCCAGTACTTC,CSAEAVWVTRETQYF,15,TRBV29-1,few,-,TRBJ2-5
TGTGCCAGCAGTCTTGGACTAGCGAGTTACAATGAGCAGTTCTTC,CASSLGLASYNEQFF,15,TRBV28,-,TRBD2,TRBJ2-1
TGCGCCAGCAGCTTAGCCAGGGCTTACGAGCAGTACTTC,CASSLARAYEQYF,13,TRBV5-1,-,-,TRBJ2-7
TGCAGCGTGCGGAGGGGGGACTACAATGAGCAGTTCTTC,CSVRRGDYNEQFF,13,TRBV29-1,-,-,TRBJ2-1
TGCAGCGTCGATGGCGGAGTCTCCTACGAGCAGTACTTC,CSVDGGVSYEQYF,13,TRBV29-1,-,-,TRBJ2-7
TGTGCCAGCAGATACAGGGAGGGCTACACCTTC,CASRYREGYTF,11,TRBV7-2,-,-,TRBJ1-2
TGTGCCAGCAAGGGGGAGGGGCACTATGGCTACACCTTC,CASKGEGHYGYTF,13,TRBV7-2,-,-,TRBJ1-2
TGCAGCGTAAACATCAATGAGCAGTTCTTC,CSVNINEQFF,10,TRBV29-1,-,-,TRBJ2-1
TGTGCCTGGAGTGTACCCCCTCAGTCCTCCTACAATGAGCAGTTCTTC,CAWSVPPQSSYNEQFF,16,TRBV30,-,-,TRBJ2-1
TGTGCCTGGAGTTCGGCTGGGAATGAGCAGTTCTTC,CAWSSAGNEQFF,12,TRBV30,once,-,TRBJ2-1
TGCAGCGTTGAAGGGGACACCCGGGGCGAGCAGTACTTC,CSVEGDTRGEQYF,13,TRBV29-1,few,-,TRBJ2-7
TGTGCCAGCGGGAGAGGGAATGAGCAGTTCTTC,CASGRGNEQFF,11,TRBV27,-,-,TRBJ2-1
TGCAGCGTTACCATAGCGGGGAGCCCCCAAGAGACCCAGTACTTC,CSVTIAGSPQETQYF,15,TRBV29-1,-,TRBD2,TRBJ2-5
TGTGCCAGCCAGGGACCTGGGGCCAACGTCCTGACTTTC,CASQGPGANVLTF,13,TRBV7-9,few,-,TRBJ2-6
TGTGCCTGGAGTGTAGCCGGCGGGGAGCTGTTTTTT,CAWSVAGGELFF,12,TRBV30,-,-,TRBJ2-2
TGCAGCGCCGCTCTAGAGGGGACCGGGGAGCTGTTTTTT,CSAALEGTGELFF,13,TRBV29-1,-,-,TRBJ2-2
TGTGCCTGGAACGCGGGGGGGCTCCGGAATGAGCAGTTCTTC,CAWNAGGLRNEQFF,14,TRBV30,-,TRBD2,TRBJ2-1
TGCGCCAGCAGCCAAGAAGGGACAGGGGTCCACGAGCAGTACTTC,CASSQEGTGVHEQYF,15,TRBV4-1,-,TRBD1,TRBJ2-7
TGTGCCAGCTCCTCTTCGAGGGGCGGGGGCGACAATGAGCAGTTCTTC,CASSSSRGGGDNEQFF,16,TRBV18,-,-,TRBJ2-1
TGTGCCAGCACCTGGCGAACCGGGGAGCTGTTTTTT,CASTWRTGELFF,12,TRBV7-9,-,-,TRBJ2-2
TGCAGCGTTGAGGGGGCGTTTTCAAACACCGGGGAGCTGTTTTTT,CSVEGAFSNTGELFF,15,TRBV29-1,once,-,TRBJ2-2
TGCAGCGCTTTCAGCGGGAGGGTAGGGGAGCAGTTCTTC,CSAFSGRVGEQFF,13,TRBV29-1,-,TRBD2,TRBJ2-1
TGCAGCGGATCGGGACTAGCGGGGTCGTACAATGAGCAGTTCTTC,CSGSGLAGSYNEQFF,15,TRBV29-1,-,TRBD2,TRBJ2-1
TGTGCCAGCAGCTTGATAAGCACTGAAGCTTTCTTT,CASSLISTEAFF,12,TRBV5-6,-,-,TRBJ1-1
TGCAGCGCCTCGGCCGGGACACATCCTGGCTACACCTTC,CSASAGTHPGYTF,13,TRBV29-1,few,-,TRBJ1-2
TGTGCCACCAGCAGAGTGGGTAGCGGGCTCAATGAGCAGTTCTTC,CATSRVGSGLNEQFF,15,TRBV15,few,TRBD2,TRBJ2-1
TGTGCCTGGAGTCCCGGACCGATGAACACTGAAGCTTTCTTT,CAWSPGPMNTEAFF,14,TRBV30,-,-,TRBJ1-1
TGCGCCAGCAGCCAACAGATGCCACCTAGCGGGGGGACTAATACGCAGTATTTT,CASSQQMPPSGGTNTQYF,18,TRBV4-1,-,TRBD2,TRBJ2-3
TGCGCCAGCAGCCACCCGAAGACTAGCGGGGAACAAGAGACCCAGTACTTC,CASSHPKTSGEQETQYF,17,TRBV4-1,-,TRBD2,TRBJ2-5
TGTGCCAGCAGTTGGGCAGACAGCACAGATACGCAGTATTTT,CASSWADSTDTQYF,14,TRBV6-5,-,-,TRBJ2-3
TGTGCCAGCAGCGGGGACAGTAACAATGAGCAGTTCTTC,CASSGDSNNEQFF,13,TRBV2,few,TRBD1,TRBJ2-1
TGTGCCAGCAGTTTATCCGCCAGGTTCAATGAGCAGTTCTTC,CASSLSARFNEQFF,14,TRBV27,once,-,TRBJ2-1
TGCGCCAGCAGCCTGCTGGGGGAAACAGATACGCAGTATTTT,CASSLLGETDTQYF,14,TRBV5-1,few,-,TRBJ2-3
TGTGCCAGCAGTTACTTCAGGACAGGGAACACTGAAGCTTTCTTT,CASSYFRTGNTEAFF,15,TRBV6-5,-,TRBD1,TRBJ1-1
TGCGCCAGCAGCCAAGGCCCAGACGGGACCGGGGAGCTGTTTTTT,CASSQGPDGTGELFF,15,TRBV4-3,-,-,TRBJ2-2
TGTGCCTTCCGGGGGGGCGACTACAATGAGCAGTTCTTC,CAFRGGDYNEQFF,13,TRBV30,few,TRBD2,TRBJ2-1
TGTGCCAGCAGCCTCCTGCCGTCGGTTAAGGGGGGCTACACCTTC,CASSLLPSVKGGYTF,15,TRBV11-2,-,-,TRBJ1-2
TGCAGCGTTGATACGCCGGGAGAGAGAACAGATACGCAGTATTTT,CSVDTPGERTDTQYF,15,TRBV29-1,-,-,TRBJ2-3
TGTGCCAGCAGTGCTGCAGGGGAAGATACGCAGTATTTT,CASSAAGEDTQYF,13,TRBV2,-,-,TRBJ2-3
TGCGCCAGCGGAGGGGTTGCGAACACTGAAGCTTTCTTT,CASGGVANTEAFF,13,TRBV5-1,-,-,TRBJ1-1
TGTGCCAGCAGATCCGGGACATCATACAATGAGCAGTTCTTC,CASRSGTSYNEQFF,14,TRBV28,-,-,TRBJ2-1
TGCAGCGTTGAAGAAGGGGGTAATGGCTACACCTTC,CSVEEGGNGYTF,12,TRBV29-1,-,-,TRBJ1-2
TGTGCCAGCAGCACGAATGAACAGGGGTTGGTAGGCTACGAGCAGTACTTC,CASSTNEQGLVGYEQYF,17,TRBV7-8,-,TRBD1,TRBJ2-7
TGCAGCGTTTCAGACAGGCTCTATGGCTACACCTTC,CSVSDRLYGYTF,12,TRBV29-1,-,-,TRBJ1-2
TGCAGCGCTCAGGGTAGGGTAGCGGGAGCCTGGTCCTACGAGCAGTACTTC,CSAQGRVAGAWSYEQYF,17,TRBV29-1,-,TRBD2,TRBJ2-7